One sample yielded the 5 T cell receptor beta chains listed below, sequenced in a study of CD8 T cells in ankylosing spondylitis. Their antigen targets remain unknown. Study-wide points: What seemed typical of ankylosing spondylitis blood was a TCR beta motif built from roughly eight highly homologous variants.

Each CDR3 protein gets one entry after TCRdb re-called the 5' RACE reads with MiXCR. In the table there are roughly 440,000 distinct CDR3 sequences, 17% of which are singletons. Sequenced sample: blood, either unsorted or a sorted T cell fraction (not recorded which). These receptors all come from a male donor with ankylosing spondylitis.

This clonotype was seen repeatedly, ten times or more. The chain uses TRBV4-1 and TRBJ2-7; 11 bases map to TRBD1. The CDR3 runs 15 residues. CDR1 is MGHRA, CDR2 YSYEKL, per germline. J was trimmed by 8 bases and V by 2 bases; bases with no gene match: 8. The CDR3 DNA follows: TGCGCCAGCAGCCAAACCGGGACAGGGGGAGTACAGCAGTACTTC. The encoded protein is CASSQTGTGGVQQYF.

This chain connects TRBV6-2 or TRBV6-3 to TRBJ1-1, with D perhaps matching TRBD1 (6 bases). Germline-derived CDR1 and CDR2 are MNHEY and SVGEGT. V lost 3 bases, J lost 1 base, and 9 bases lay in between. The CDR3 spans 14 residues. The CDR3 region is CASSYLGANTEAFF. As DNA, the CDR3 is TGTGCCAGCAGTTATTTGGGGGCGAACACTGAAGCTTTCTTT.

This clonotype was counted ten times or more. The chain has TRBV14 and TRBJ2-1; D ambiguous. Trimming took off 1 base at V and 3 bases at J, with 4 bases between the two ends. CDR1 and CDR2 (germline): SGHDN, FVKESK. The CDR3 has 13 residues. Written as DNA, the CDR3 is TGTGCCAGCAGCCAAGGCAGCTACAATGAGCAGTTCTTC. Its protein product is CASSQGSYNEQFF. Supplemented by reference TRBV14 and TRBJ2-1, the full variable domain reads EAGVTQFPSHSVIEKGQTVTLRCDPISGHDNLYWYRRVMGKEIKFLLHFVKESKQDESGMPNNRFLAERTGGTYSTLKVQPAELEDSGVYFCASSQGSYNEQFFGPGTRLTVL.

This clonotype was seen a few times. CDR3 amino acids: CSAPYRVAAYNEQFF. DNA for the CDR3: TGCAGTGCGCCGTACAGGGTAGCGGCCTACAATGAGCAGTTCTTC. The chain has TRBV20-1 and TRBJ2-1, with D possibly called TRBD1 or TRBD2 (6 bases each). CDR3 length equals 15 residues. V was trimmed by 6 bases and J by 2 bases, leaving 17 bases between them. The germline gives CDR1 DFQATT, CDR2 SNEGSKA (reference sequence).

This chain connects TRBV11-2 to TRBJ1-4, with a possible D match to TRBD1 (6 bases). The CDR3 is made up of 19 amino acids. Germline V gene data show CDR1 as SGHAT and CDR2 as FQNNGV. V shed 2 bases and J shed 1 base, with 20 bases lying between them. DNA for the CDR3: TGTGCCAGCAGCTTAACCTCCGGAGGGGGGGTGGTAACTAATGAAAAACTGTTTTTT. Translating gives CASSLTSGGGVVTNEKLFF.